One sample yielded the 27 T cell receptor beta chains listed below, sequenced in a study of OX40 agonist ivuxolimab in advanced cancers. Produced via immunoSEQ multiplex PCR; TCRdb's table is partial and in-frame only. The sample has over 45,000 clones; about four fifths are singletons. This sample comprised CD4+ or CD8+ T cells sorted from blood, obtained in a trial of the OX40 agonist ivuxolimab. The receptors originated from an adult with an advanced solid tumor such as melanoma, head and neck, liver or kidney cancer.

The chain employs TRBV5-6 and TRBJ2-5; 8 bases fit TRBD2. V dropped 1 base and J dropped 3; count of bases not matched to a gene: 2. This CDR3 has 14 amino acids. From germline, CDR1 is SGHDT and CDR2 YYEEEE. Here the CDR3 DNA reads TGTGCCAGCAGCTTGTTAGCGGGAAAAGAGACCCAGTACTTC. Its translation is CASSLLAGKETQYF. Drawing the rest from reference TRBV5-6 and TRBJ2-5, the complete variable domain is DAGVTQSPTHLIKTRGQQVTLRCSPKSGHDTVSWYQQALGQGPQFIFQYYEEEERQRGNFPDRFSGHQFPNYSSELNVNALLLGDSALYLCASSLLAGKETQYFGPGTRLLVL.

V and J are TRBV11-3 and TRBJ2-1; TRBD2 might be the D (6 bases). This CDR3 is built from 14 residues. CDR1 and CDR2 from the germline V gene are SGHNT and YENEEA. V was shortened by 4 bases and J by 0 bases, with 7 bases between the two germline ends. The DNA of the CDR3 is TGTGCCAGCAGCTCTAGCGCCTCCTACAATGAGCAGTTCTTC. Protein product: CASSSSASYNEQFF.

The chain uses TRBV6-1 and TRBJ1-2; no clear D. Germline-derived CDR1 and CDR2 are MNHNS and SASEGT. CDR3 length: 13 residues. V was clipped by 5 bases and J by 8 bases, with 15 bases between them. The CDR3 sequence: CASSQDGPRGYTF. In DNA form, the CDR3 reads TGTGCCAGCAGTCAAGACGGCCCAAGAGGCTACACCTTC.

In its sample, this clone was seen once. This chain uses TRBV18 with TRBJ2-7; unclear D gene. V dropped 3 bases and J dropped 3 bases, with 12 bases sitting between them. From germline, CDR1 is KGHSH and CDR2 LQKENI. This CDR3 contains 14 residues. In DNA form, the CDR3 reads TGTGCCAGCTCACCGGACGTTCTGAACTACGAGCAGTACTTC. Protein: CASSPDVLNYEQYF.

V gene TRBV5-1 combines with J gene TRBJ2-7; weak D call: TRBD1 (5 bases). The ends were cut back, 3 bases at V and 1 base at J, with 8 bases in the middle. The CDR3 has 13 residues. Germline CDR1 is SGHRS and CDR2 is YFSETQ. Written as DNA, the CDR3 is TGCGCCAGCAGCTGGGGCCATTCCTACGAGCAGTACTTC. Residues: CASSWGHSYEQYF.

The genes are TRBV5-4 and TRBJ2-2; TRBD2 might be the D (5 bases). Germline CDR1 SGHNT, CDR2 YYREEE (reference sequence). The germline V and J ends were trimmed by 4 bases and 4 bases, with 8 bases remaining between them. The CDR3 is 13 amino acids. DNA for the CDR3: TGTGCCAGCAGCCCGGACTCCACCGGGGAGCTGTTTTTT. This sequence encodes CASSPDSTGELFF.

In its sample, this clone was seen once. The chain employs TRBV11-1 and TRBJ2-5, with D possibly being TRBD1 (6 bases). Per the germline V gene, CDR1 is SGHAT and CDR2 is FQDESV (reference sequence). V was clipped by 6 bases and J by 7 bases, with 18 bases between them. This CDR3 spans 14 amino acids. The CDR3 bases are TGTGCCAGCAGTTTCCTCCTACAGGGTGGGACCCAGTACTTC. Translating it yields CASSFLLQGGTQYF.

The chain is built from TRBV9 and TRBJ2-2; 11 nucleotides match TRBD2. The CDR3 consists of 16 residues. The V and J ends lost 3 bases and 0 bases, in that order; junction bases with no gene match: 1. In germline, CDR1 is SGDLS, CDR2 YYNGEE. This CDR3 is CASSASGRTNTGELFF. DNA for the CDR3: TGTGCCAGCAGCGCTAGCGGGAGGACGAACACCGGGGAGCTGTTTTTT.

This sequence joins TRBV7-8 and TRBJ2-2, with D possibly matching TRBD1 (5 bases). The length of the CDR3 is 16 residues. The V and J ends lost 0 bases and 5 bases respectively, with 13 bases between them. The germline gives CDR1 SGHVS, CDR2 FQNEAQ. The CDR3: CASSLAAQVYTGELFF. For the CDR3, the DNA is TGTGCCAGCAGCTTAGCAGCACAGGTCTATACCGGGGAGCTGTTTTTT.

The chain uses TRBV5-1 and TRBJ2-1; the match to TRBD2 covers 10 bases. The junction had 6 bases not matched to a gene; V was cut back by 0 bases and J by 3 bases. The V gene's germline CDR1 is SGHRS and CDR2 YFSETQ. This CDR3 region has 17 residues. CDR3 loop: CASSLVGLAAIYNEQFF. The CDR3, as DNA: TGCGCCAGCAGCTTGGTAGGACTAGCGGCCATCTACAATGAGCAGTTCTTC.

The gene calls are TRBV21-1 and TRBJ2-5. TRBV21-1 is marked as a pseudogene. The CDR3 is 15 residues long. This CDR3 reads CASSKILGFWETQYF. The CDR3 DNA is TGTGCCAGCAGCAAAATTTTGGGGTTCTGGGAGACCCAGTACTTC.

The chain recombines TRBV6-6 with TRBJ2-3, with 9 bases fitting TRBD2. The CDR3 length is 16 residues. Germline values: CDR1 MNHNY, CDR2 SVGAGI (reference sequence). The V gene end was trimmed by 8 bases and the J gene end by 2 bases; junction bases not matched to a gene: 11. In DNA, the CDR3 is TGTGCCAGCTCGGGGGACAGCGGGAGGCCCACAGATACGCAGTATTTT. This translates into CASSGDSGRPTDTQYF.

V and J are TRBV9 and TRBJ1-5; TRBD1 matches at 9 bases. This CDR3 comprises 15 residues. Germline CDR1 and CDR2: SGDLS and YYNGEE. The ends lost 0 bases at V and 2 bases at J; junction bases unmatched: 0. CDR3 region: CASSVGTGGNQPQHF. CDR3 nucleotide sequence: TGTGCCAGCAGCGTAGGGACAGGGGGCAATCAGCCCCAGCATTTT.

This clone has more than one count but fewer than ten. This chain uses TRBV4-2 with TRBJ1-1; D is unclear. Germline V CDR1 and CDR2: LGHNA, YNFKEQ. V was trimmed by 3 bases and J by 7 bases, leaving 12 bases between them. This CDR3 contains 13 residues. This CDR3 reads CASSQDRRGEAFF. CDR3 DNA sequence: TGTGCCAGCAGCCAGGATAGACGGGGTGAAGCTTTCTTT.

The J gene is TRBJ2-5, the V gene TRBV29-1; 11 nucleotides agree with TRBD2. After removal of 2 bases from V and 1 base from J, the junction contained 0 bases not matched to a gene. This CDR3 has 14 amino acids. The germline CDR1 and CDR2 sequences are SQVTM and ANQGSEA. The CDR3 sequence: CSVELAGGQETQYF. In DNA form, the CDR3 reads TGCAGCGTTGAACTAGCGGGAGGCCAAGAGACCCAGTACTTC.

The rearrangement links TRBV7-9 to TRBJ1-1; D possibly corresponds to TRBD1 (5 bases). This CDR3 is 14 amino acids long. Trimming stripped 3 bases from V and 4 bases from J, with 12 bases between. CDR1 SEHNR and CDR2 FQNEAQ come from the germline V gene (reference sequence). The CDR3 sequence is CASSLLGVGTEAFF. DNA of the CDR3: TGTGCCAGCAGCTTGCTAGGGGTAGGCACTGAAGCTTTCTTT.

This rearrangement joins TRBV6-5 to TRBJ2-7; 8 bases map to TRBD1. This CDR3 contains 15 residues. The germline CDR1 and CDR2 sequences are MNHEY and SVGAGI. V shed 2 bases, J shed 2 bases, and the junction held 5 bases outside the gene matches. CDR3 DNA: TGTGCCAGCAGTTACCGGACAGGGAAACCCTACGAGCAGTACTTC. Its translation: CASSYRTGKPYEQYF.

The CDR3 bases are TGTGCCAGCAGCGGGCGACAGGAGAGGACCCAGTACTTC. It encodes CASSGRQERTQYF. The chain has TRBV7-6 and TRBJ2-5, with D perhaps matching TRBD1 (6 bases). The ends were cut back, 5 bases at V and 7 bases at J, with 14 bases in the middle. Germline V gives CDR1 SGHVS, CDR2 FNYEAQ. The CDR3 has 13 residues. Filled out from reference TRBV7-6 and TRBJ2-5, the complete variable domain reads GAGVSQSPRYKVTKRGQDVALRCDPISGHVSLYWYRQALGQGPEFLTYFNYEAQQDKSGLPNDRFSAERPEGSISTLTIQRTEQRDSAMYRCASSGRQERTQYFGPGTRLLVL.

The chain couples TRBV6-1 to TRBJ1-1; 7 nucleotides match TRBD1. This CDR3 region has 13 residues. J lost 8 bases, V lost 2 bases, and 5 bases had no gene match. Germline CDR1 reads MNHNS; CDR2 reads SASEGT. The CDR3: CASSERGPQEAFF. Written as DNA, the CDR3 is TGTGCCAGCAGTGAAAGGGGGCCTCAGGAAGCTTTCTTT.

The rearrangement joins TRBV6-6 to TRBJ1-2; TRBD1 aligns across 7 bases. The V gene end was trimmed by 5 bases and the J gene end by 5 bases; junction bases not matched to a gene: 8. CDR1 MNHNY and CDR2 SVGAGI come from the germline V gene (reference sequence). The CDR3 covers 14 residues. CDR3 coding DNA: TGTGCCAGCAGTACCCATCCGGGACAGTATGGCTACACCTTC. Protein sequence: CASSTHPGQYGYTF.

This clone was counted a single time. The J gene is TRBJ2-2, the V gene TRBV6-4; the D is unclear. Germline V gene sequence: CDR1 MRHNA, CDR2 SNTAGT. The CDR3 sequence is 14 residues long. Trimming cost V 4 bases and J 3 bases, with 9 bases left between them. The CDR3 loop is CASSAGPDTGELFF. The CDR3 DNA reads TGTGCCAGCAGTGCCGGGCCAGACACCGGGGAGCTGTTTTTT.

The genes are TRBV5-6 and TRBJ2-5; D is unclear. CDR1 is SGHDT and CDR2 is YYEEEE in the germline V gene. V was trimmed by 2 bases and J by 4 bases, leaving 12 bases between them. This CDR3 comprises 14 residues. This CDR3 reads CASSFGDTSETQYF. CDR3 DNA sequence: TGTGCCAGCAGCTTCGGCGACACCTCAGAGACCCAGTACTTC.

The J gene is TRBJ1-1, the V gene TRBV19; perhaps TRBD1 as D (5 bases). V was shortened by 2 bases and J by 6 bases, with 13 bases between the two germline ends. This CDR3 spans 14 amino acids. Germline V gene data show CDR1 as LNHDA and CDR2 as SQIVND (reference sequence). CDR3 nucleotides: TGTGCCAGTAGTATACGGCAGGGTGGGGCTGAAGCTTTCTTT. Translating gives CASSIRQGGAEAFF.

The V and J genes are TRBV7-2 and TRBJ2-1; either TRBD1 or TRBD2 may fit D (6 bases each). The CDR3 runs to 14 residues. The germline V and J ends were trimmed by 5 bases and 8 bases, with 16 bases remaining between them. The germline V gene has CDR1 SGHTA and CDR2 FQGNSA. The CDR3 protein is CASSNPGGGYEQFF. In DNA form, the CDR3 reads TGTGCCAGCAGCAACCCCGGAGGGGGGTATGAGCAGTTCTTC.

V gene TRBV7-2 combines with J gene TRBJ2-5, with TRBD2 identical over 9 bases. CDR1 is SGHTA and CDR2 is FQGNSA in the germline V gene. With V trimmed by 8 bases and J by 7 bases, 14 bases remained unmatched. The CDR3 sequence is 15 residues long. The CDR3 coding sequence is TGTGCCAGCGGCTCAAGGGGCGGGGGGGCGATGACCCAGTACTTC. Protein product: CASGSRGGGAMTQYF.

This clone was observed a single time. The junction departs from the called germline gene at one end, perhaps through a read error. CDR3 amino acids: CASSEDGSSQPQHF. Here the CDR3 DNA reads TGTGCCAGCAGTGAGGACGGAAGCAGTCAGCCCCAGCATTTT. The chain links TRBV28 to TRBJ1-5; D is unresolved. The CDR3 spans 14 residues. Germline CDR1 MDHEN, CDR2 SYDVKM.

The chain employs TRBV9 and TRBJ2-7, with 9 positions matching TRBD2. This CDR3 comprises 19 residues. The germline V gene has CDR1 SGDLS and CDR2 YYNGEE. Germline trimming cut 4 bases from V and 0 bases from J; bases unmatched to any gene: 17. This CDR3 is CASSPGSGGTSRSSYEQYF. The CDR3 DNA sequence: TGTGCCAGCAGCCCCGGCTCGGGAGGGACTAGCAGAAGCTCCTACGAGCAGTACTTC.